The T cell receptor beta chain under discussion was sequenced for a study of cytomegalovirus exposure and HLA in healthy donors. CDR1 is MNHNS, CDR2 SASEGT, per germline. V was clipped by 6 bases and J by 4 bases, with 12 bases between them. This CDR3 has 14 residues. Primers for the PCR totalled 60 Vbeta and 13 Jbeta. TCRdb's table, derived via immunoSEQ multiplex PCR, lists solely in-frame clones and lacks some. The profile shows about 190,000 clones, roughly 83% of them singletons. The sequencing input was PBMCs. This chain joins TRBV6-1 and TRBJ1-4; D is possibly TRBD1 (6 bases). The clonotype was recovered from a woman aged 50 to 60 in good health and CMV-seronegative. The CDR3, as DNA: TGTGCCAGCAGATTCGGACAGAGTAATGAAAAACTGTTTTTT. It encodes CASRFGQSNEKLFF.